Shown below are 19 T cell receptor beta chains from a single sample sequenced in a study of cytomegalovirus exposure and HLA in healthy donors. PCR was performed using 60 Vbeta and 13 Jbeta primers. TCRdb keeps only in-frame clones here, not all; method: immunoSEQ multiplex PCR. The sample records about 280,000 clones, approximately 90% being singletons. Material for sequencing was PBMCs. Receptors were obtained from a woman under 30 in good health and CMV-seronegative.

In nucleotides, the CDR3 is TGTGCCAGCAGCCCGGATAGCGGGGGGTACCAAGAGACCCAGTACTTC. Protein sequence: CASSPDSGGYQETQYF. The V gene is TRBV9, the J gene TRBJ2-5, with 10 bases fitting TRBD2. V trimming: 4 bases; J trimming: 0 bases; junction bases outside the gene matches: 6. Germline V gene sequence: CDR1 SGDLS, CDR2 YYNGEE. The CDR3 spans 16 residues.

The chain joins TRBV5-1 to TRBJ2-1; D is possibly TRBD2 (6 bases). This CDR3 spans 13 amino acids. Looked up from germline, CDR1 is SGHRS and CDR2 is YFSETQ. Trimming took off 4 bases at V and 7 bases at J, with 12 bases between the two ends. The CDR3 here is CASSGGTGNEQFF. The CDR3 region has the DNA TGCGCCAGCAGCGGGGGGACGGGGAATGAGCAGTTCTTC.

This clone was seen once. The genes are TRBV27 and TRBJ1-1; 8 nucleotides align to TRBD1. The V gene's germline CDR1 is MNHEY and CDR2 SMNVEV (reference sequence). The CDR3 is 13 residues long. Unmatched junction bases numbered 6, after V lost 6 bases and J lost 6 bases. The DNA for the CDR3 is TGTGCCAGCAGATGGACAGGGAGGGCTGAAGCTTTCTTT. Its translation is CASRWTGRAEAFF.

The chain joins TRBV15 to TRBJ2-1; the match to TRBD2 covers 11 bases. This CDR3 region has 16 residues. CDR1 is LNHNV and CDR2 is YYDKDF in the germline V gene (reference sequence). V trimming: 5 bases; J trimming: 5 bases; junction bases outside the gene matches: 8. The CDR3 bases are TGTGCCACCAGCCCCCAGACTAGCGGGGCCCACAATGAGCAGTTCTTC. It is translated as CATSPQTSGAHNEQFF.

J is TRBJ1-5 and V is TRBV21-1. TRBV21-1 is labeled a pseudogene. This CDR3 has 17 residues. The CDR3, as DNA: TGTGCCAGCAGCAAAGTGAGGGCAACGAATAGCAATCAGCCCCAGCATTTT. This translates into CASSKVRATNSNQPQHF.

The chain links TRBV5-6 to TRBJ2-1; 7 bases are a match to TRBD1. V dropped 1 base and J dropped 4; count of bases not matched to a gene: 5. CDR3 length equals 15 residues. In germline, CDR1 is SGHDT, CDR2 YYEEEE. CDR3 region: CASSLTGEFYNEQFF. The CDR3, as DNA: TGTGCCAGCAGCTTGACAGGGGAATTTTACAATGAGCAGTTCTTC.

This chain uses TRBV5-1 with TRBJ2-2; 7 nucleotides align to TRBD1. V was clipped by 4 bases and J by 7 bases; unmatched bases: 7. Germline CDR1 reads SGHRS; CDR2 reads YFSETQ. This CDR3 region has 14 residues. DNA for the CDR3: TGCGCCAGCAGCGGCGACAGGGAAGACGGGGAGCTGTTTTTT. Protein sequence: CASSGDREDGELFF.

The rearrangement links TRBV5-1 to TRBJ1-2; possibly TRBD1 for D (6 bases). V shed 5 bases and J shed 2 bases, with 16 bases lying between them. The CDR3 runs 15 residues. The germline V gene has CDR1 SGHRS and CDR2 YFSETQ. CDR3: CASRARGSSNYGYTF. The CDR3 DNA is TGCGCCAGCAGGGCCAGGGGCTCCTCCAACTATGGCTACACCTTC.

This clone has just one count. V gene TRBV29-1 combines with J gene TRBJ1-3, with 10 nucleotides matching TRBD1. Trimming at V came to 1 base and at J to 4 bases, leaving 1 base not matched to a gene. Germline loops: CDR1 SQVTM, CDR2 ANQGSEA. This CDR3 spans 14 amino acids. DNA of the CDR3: TGCAGCGTTGAAGGGACAGGGGGGGGAAACACCATATATTTT. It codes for CSVEGTGGGNTIYF.

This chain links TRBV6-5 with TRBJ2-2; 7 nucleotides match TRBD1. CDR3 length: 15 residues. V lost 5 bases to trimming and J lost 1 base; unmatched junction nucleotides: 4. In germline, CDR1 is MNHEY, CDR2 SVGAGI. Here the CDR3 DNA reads TGTGCCAGCAGTCCCGGACAGGTGAACACCGGGGAGCTGTTTTTT. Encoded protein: CASSPGQVNTGELFF.

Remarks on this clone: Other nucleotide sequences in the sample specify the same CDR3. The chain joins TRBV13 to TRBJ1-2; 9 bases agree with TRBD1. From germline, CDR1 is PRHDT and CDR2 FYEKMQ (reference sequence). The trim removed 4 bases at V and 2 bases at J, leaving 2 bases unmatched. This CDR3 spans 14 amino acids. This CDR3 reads CASSSGTGNYGYTF. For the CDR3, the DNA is TGTGCCAGCAGCTCGGGGACAGGGAACTATGGCTACACCTTC. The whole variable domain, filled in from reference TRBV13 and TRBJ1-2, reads AAGVIQSPRHLIKEKRETATLKCYPIPRHDTVYWYQQGPGQDPQFLISFYEKMQSDKGSIPDRFSAQQFSDYHSELNMSSLELGDSALYFCASSSGTGNYGYTFGSGTRLTVV.

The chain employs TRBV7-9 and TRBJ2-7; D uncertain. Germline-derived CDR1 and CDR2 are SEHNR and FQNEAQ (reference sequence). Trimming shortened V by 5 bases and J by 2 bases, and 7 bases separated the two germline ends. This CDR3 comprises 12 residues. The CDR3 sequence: CASSPTAYEQYF. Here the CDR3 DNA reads TGTGCCAGCAGCCCTACAGCCTACGAGCAGTACTTC.

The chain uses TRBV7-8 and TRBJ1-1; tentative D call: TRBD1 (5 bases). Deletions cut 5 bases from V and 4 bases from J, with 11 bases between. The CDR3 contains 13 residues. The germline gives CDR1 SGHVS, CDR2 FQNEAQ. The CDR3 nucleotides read TGTGCCAGCAGCGACATCCAGGGCACTGAAGCTTTCTTT. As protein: CASSDIQGTEAFF.

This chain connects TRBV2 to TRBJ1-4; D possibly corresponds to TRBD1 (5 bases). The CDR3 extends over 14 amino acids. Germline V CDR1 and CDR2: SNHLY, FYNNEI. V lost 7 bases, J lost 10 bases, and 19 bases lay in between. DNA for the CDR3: TGTGCCAGCAACCATGGGACTTCCCAGACAAAACTGTTTTTT. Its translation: CASNHGTSQTKLFF.

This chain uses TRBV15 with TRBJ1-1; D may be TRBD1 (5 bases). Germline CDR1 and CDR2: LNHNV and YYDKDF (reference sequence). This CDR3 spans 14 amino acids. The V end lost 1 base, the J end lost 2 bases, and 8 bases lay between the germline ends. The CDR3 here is CATSRGTLNTEAFF. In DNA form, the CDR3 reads TGTGCCACCAGCAGAGGGACATTAAACACTGAAGCTTTCTTT. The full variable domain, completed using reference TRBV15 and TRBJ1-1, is DAMVIQNPRYQVTQFGKPVTLSCSQTLNHNVMYWYQQKSSQAPKLLFHYYDKDFNNEADTPDNFQSRRPNTSFCFLDIRSPGLGDTAMYLCATSRGTLNTEAFFGQGTRLTVV.

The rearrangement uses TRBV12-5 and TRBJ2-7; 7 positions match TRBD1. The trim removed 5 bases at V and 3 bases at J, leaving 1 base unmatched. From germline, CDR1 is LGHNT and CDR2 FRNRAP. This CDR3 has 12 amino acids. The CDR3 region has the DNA TGTGCTAGTGGTACAGGGGACTACGAGCAGTACTTC. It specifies CASGTGDYEQYF.

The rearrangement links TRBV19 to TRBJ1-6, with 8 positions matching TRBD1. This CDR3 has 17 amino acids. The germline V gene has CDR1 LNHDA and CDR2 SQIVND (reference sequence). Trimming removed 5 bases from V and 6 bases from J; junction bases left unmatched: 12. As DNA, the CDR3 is TGTGCCAGTAGTCCAAAGGGGGGACAGGTTATTAATTCACCCCTCCACTTT. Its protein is CASSPKGGQVINSPLHF.

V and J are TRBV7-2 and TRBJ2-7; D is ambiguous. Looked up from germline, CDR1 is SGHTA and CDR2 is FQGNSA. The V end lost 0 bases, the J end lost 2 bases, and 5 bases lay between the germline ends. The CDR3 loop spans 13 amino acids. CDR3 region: CASSLAPTYEQYF. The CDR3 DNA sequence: TGTGCCAGCAGCTTAGCTCCTACCTACGAGCAGTACTTC.

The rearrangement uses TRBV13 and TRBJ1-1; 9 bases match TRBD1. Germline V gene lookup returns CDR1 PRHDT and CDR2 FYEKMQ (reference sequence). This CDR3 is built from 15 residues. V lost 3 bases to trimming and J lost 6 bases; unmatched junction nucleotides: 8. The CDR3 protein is CASSFPTGGRAEAFF. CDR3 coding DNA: TGTGCCAGCAGCTTCCCGACAGGGGGGAGGGCTGAAGCTTTCTTT. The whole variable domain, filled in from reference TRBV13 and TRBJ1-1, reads AAGVIQSPRHLIKEKRETATLKCYPIPRHDTVYWYQQGPGQDPQFLISFYEKMQSDKGSIPDRFSAQQFSDYHSELNMSSLELGDSALYFCASSFPTGGRAEAFFGQGTRLTVV.